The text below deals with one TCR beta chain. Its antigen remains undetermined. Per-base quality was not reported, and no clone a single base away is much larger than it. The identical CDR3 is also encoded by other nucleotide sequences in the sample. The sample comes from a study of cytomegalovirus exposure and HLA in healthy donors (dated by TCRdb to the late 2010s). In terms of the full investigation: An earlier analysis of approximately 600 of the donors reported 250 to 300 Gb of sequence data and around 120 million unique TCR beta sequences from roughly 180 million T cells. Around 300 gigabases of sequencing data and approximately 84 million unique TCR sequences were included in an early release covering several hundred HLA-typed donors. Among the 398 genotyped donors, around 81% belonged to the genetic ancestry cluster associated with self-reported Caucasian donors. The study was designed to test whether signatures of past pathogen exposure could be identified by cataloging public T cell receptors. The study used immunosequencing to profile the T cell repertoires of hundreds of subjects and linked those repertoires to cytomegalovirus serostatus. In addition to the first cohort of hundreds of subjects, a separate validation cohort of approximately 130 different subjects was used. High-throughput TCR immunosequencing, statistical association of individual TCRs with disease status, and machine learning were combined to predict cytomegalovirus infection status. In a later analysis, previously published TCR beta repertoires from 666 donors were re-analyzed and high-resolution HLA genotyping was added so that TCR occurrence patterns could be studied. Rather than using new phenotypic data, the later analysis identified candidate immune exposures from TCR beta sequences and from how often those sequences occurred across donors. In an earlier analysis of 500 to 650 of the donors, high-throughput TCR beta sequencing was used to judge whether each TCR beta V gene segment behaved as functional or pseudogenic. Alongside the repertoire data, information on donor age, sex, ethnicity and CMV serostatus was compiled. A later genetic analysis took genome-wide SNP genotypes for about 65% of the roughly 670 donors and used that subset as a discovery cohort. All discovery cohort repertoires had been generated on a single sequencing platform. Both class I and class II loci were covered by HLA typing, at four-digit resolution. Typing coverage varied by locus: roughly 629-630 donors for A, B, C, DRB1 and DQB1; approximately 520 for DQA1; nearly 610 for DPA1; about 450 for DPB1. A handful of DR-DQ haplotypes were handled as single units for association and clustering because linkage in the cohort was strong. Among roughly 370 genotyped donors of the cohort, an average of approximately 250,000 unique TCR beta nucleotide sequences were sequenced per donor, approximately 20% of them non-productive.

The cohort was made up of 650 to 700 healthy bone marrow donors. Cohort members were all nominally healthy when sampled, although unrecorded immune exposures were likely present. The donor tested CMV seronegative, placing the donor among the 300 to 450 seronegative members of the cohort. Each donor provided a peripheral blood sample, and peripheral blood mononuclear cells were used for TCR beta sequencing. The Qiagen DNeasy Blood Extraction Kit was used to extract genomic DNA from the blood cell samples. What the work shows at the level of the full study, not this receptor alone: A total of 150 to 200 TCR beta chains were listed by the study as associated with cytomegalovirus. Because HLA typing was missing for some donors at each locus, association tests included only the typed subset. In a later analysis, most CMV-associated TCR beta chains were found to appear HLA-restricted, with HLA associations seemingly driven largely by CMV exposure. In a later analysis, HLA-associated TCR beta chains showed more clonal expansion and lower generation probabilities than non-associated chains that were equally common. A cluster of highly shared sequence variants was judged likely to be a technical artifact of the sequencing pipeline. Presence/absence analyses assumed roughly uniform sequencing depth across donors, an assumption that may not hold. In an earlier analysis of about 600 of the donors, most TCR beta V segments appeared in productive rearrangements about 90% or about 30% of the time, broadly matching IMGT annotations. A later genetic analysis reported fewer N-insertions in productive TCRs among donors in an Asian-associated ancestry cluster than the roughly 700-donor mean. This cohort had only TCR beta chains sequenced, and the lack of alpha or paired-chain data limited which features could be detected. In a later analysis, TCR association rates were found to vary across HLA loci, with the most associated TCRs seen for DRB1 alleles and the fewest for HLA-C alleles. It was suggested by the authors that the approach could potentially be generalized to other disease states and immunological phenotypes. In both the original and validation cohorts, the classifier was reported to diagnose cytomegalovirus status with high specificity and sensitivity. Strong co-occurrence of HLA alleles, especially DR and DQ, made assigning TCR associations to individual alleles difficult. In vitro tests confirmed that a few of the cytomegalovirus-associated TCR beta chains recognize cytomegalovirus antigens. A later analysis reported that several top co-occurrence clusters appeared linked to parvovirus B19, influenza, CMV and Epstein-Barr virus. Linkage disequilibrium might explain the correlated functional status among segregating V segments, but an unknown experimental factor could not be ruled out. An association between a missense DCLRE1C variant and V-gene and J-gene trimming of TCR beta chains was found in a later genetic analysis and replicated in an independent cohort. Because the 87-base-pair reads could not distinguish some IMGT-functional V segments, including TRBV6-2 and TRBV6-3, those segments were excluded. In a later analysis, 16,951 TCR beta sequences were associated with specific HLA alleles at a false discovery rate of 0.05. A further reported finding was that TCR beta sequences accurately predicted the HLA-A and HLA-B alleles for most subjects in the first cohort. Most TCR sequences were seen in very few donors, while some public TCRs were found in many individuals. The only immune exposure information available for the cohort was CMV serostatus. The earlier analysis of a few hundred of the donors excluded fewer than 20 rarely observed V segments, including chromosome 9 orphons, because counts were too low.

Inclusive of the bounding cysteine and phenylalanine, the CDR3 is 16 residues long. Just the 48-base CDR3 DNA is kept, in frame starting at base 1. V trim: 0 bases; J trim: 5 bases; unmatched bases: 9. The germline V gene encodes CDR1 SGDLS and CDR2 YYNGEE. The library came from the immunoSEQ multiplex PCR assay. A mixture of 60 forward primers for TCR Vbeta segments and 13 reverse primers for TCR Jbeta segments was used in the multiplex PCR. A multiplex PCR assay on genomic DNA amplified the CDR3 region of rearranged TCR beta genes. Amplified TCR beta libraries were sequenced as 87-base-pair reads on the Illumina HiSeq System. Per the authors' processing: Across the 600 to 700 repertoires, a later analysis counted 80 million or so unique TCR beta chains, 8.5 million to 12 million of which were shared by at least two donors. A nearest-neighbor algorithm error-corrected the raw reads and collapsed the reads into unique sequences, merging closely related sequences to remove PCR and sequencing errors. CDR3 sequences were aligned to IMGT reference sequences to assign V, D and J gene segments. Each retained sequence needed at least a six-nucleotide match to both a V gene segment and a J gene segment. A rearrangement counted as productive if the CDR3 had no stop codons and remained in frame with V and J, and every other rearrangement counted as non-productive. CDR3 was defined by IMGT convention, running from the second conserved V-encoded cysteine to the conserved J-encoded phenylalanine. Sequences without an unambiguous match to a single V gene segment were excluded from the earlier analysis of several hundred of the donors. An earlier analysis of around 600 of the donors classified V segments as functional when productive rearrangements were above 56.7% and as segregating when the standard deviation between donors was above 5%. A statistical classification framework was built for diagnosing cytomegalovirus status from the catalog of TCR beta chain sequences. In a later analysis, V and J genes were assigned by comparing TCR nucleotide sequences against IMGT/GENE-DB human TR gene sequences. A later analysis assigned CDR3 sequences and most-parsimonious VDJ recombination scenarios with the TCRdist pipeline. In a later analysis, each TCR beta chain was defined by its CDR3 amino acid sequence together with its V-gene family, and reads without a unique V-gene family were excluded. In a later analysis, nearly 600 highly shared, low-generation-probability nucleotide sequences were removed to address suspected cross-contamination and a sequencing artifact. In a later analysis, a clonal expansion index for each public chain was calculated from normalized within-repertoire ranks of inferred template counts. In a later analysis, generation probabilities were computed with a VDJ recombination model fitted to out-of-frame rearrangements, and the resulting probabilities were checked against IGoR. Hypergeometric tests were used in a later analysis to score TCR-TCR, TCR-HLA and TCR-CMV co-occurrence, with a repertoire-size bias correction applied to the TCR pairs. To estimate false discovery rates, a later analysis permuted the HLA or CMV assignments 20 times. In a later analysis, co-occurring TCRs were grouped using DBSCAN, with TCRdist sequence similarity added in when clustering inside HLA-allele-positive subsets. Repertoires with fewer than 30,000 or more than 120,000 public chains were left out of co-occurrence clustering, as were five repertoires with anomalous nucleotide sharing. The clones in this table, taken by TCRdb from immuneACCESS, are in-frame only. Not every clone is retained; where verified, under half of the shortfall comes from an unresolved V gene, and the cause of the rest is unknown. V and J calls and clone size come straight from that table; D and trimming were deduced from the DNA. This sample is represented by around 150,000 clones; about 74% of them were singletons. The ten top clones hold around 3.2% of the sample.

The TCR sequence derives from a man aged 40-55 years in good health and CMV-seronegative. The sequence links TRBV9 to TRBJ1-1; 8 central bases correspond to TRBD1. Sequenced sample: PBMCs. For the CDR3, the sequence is CASSVGTGFVGTEAFF. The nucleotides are TGTGCCAGCAGCGTAGGGACAGGGTTCGTGGGAACTGAAGCTTTCTTT.